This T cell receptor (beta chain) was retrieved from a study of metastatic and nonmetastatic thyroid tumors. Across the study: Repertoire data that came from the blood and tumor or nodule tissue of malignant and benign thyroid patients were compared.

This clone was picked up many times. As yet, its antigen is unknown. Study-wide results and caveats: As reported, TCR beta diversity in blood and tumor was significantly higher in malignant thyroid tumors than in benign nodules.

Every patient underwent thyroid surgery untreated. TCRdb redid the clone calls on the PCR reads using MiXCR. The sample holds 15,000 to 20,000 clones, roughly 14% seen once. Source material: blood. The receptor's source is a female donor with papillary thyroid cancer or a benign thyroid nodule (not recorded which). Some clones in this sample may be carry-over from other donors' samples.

The CDR3 reads CASSFTGQETQYF. CDR3 nucleotides: TGCGCCAGCAGCTTTACGGGCCAAGAGACCCAGTACTTC. J is TRBJ2-5 and V is TRBV5-1; no firm D call. Germline V lookup: CDR1 SGHRS, CDR2 YFSETQ. The CDR3 length is 13 residues. V was trimmed by 2 bases and J by 1 base, leaving 6 bases between them.